The clone carrying this T cell receptor (beta chain) was detected a few times. These data are taken from a study of blood T cells in healthy people across ages. PCR was performed a second time for about 7 to 11 cycles using a sample-barcoded 5' primer and a J-beta primer mix. In TCRdb, the 5' RACE reads were re-called with MiXCR into one record per CDR3 protein. The sample records roughly 800,000 distinct CDR3 sequences, around a quarter being singletons. Germline V gene sequence: CDR1 SEHNR, CDR2 FQNEAQ (reference sequence). There are 14 residues in the CDR3. These data were likewise used in another study, on T cells of mothers and their children. That publication notes: All RNA that had been extracted was used for cDNA synthesis at approximately 1.5 ug per 15 ul.

This sequence was found in a boy between 10 and 17 years old in good health. The chain couples TRBV7-9 to TRBJ2-5, with D perhaps matching TRBD2 (5 bases). The DNA matches TRBJ2-1 better at its end, which makes the J call doubtful. What was sequenced was blood. The CDR3 sequence is CASSPRGQLNEQFF. The CDR3 nucleotides read TGTGCCAGCAGCCCCAGAGGGCAGCTTAATGAGCAGTTCTTC.